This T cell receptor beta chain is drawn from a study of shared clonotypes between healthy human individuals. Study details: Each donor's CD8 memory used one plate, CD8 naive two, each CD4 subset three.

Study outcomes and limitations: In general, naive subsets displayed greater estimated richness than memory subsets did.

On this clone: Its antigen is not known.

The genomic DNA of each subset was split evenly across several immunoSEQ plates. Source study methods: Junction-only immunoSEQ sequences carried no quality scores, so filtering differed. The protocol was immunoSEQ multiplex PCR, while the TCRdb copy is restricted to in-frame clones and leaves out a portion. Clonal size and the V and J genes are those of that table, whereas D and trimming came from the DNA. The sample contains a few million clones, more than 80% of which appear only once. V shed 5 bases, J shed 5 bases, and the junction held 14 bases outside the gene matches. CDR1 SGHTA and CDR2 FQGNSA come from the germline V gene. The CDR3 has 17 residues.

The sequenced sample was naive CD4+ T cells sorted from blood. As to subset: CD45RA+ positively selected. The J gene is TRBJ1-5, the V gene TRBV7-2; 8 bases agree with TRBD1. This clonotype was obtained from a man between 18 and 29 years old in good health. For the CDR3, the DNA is TGTGCCAGCAGCATAAGGGGGACAGGCCCTCTTTATCAGCCCCAGCATTTT. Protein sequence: CASSIRGTGPLYQPQHF. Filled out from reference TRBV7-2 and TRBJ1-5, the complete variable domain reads GAGVSQSPSNKVTEKGKDVELRCDPISGHTALYWYRQSLGQGLEFLIYFQGNSAPDKSGLPSDRFSAERTGGSVSTLTIQRTQQEDSAVYLCASSIRGTGPLYQPQHFGDGTRLSIL.